A selection of T cell receptor beta chains follows, all from one sample in a study of siplizumab effects on memory and regulatory T cells. Repertoires were generated with immunoSEQ multiplex PCR, while TCRdb's copy carries only in-frame clones and drops some. The table lists about 100,000 clones, 94% of them singletons, with roughly 0.61% in the top ten. Specimen: Tregs sorted from blood. Every receptor here comes from a human donor in good health. CDR3s include the opening cysteine and the closing phenylalanine or tryptophan. A D gene is named only where the DNA matches it firmly. Not every row has a clone size; where given, it reads once, few, many or a size class.

J gene	clone size	D gene	V gene	CDR3 DNA	CDR3 protein
TRBJ2-7	-	TRBD1	TRBV2	TGTGCCAGCATTTCACGTCGGGACAGGGTAACGAACGAGCAGTACTTC	CASISRRDRVTNEQYF
TRBJ2-5	-	-	TRBV5-6	TGTGCCAGCAGCCTTAAGACTATTCAGTACTTC	CASSLKTIQYF
TRBJ2-1	-	-	TRBV27	TGTGCCAGCAGTTCTACCGCGAGGCAGTCCTACAATGAGCAGTTCTTC	CASSSTARQSYNEQFF
TRBJ1-1	-	TRBD1	TRBV27	TGTGCCAGCACCGGGGCGGGAGGGGGCATGCACACTGAAGCTTTCTTT	CASTGAGGGMHTEAFF
TRBJ2-1	-	TRBD1	TRBV7-9	TGTGCCAGCAGCCCGGGACAGGATCGCAATGAGCAGTTCTTC	CASSPGQDRNEQFF
TRBJ2-7	-	-	TRBV5-4	TGTGCCAGCAGCCAGGGTGTGCACACCGAGCAGTACTTC	CASSQGVHTEQYF
TRBJ2-1	-	-	TRBV5-1	TGCGCCAGCAGCCGCCTGGGAGAAAACAATGAGCAGTTCTTC	CASSRLGENNEQFF
TRBJ2-2	-	TRBD2	TRBV10-3	TGTGCCATCAGTGATCTAGCGGAGAACACCGGGGAGCTGTTTTTT	CAISDLAENTGELFF
TRBJ1-4	-	-	TRBV30	TGTGCCTGGAGTGTACGGAGTAAGCTTAATGAAAAACTGTTTTTT	CAWSVRSKLNEKLFF
TRBJ2-7	-	-	TRBV6-1	TGTGCCAGCAGAGCCACCCGCTACGAGCAGTACTTC	CASRATRYEQYF
TRBJ2-2	-	TRBD2	TRBV19	TGTGCCAGTAGTATATCGCGGGGGACTTGGACCGGGGAGCTGTTTTTT	CASSISRGTWTGELFF
TRBJ2-7	-	-	TRBV18	TGTGCCAGCTCACCATATGAGGGTTCAAGGGAGCAGTACTTC	CASSPYEGSREQYF
TRBJ1-2	-	-	TRBV18	TGTGCCAGCTCACCGACGCAACCGTATTGGACAGACGCTAACTATGGCTACACCTTC	CASSPTQPYWTDANYGYTF
TRBJ2-7	-	-	TRBV29-1	TGCAGCGTTGAAGGCTACGGGCCCCGATCTTCCTACGAGCAGTACTTC	CSVEGYGPRSSYEQYF
TRBJ2-5	-	-	TRBV6-4	TGTGCCAGCAGTGCCTGGGGGAGAGGGGGCCAAGAGACCCAGTACTTC	CASSAWGRGGQETQYF
TRBJ2-7	-	TRBD1	TRBV25-1	TGTGCCAGCAAGAGGACAGGGGGGTTCTACGAGCAGTACTTC	CASKRTGGFYEQYF
TRBJ2-3	-	TRBD2	TRBV5-6	TGTGCCAGCAGCTTGGCGGGACTAGCGGGAGTTGGGGATACGCAGTATTTT	CASSLAGLAGVGDTQYF
TRBJ2-5	-	TRBD1	TRBV11-3	TGTGCCAGCAGCTCGGGTCGGGGTCAGGGGGTGACCCAGTACTTC	CASSSGRGQGVTQYF
TRBJ2-5	-	TRBD1	TRBV29-1	TGCAGCGTTACTAGACAGGGGAGAATGGAGACCCAGTACTTC	CSVTRQGRMETQYF
TRBJ2-1	-	-	TRBV27	TGTGCCAGCACCCGCACGGGACTCCACTTCAATGAGCAGTTCTTC	CASTRTGLHFNEQFF
TRBJ2-5	-	-	TRBV10-3	TGTGCCATCTTGAGGGTGGTAGGAGAGACCCAGTACTTC	CAILRVVGETQYF
TRBJ2-5	-	TRBD2	TRBV18	TGTGCCAGCTCGCAAGCGGGGCAAGAGACCCAGTACTTC	CASSQAGQETQYF
TRBJ1-2	-	TRBD1	TRBV5-1	TGCGCCAGCAGCTTCGGGGACAGCTCTAACTATGGCTACACCTTC	CASSFGDSSNYGYTF
TRBJ1-3	-	-	TRBV28	TGTGCCAGCAGTTTTCCTGGAAACACCATATATTTT	CASSFPGNTIYF
TRBJ2-7	-	TRBD2	TRBV18	TGTGCCAGCTCAGCTAGCGGGAGGCGAGAGCAGTACTTC	CASSASGRREQYF
TRBJ2-1	-	-	TRBV5-6	TGTGCCAGCAGCTTGGTGGGAACCTACAATGAGCAGTTCTTC	CASSLVGTYNEQFF
TRBJ2-7	-	TRBD2	TRBV15	TGTGCCACCAGCTATCGGGGGGGCTACGAGCAGTACTTC	CATSYRGGYEQYF
TRBJ2-2	-	-	TRBV29-1	TGCAGCGTTAGGAGGGAGTCGGGCACCGGGGAGCTGTTTTTT	CSVRRESGTGELFF
TRBJ2-1	-	-	TRBV15	TGTGCCACCAGCACCTACCCGGACAATGAGCAGTTCTTC	CATSTYPDNEQFF
TRBJ2-2	-	TRBD1	TRBV7-8	TGTGCCAGCAGCTTAACTCGCCGGGCAGGGGGCGCCGGGGAGCTGTTTTTT	CASSLTRRAGGAGELFF
TRBJ1-5	-	-	TRBV2	TGTGCCAGCAGTGACCCTCCGGTTCTCAATCAGCCCCAGCATTTT	CASSDPPVLNQPQHF
TRBJ2-2	-	-	TRBV5-1	TGCGCCAGCAGCTTGGATCGTCTTCCCACCGGGGAGCTGTTTTTT	CASSLDRLPTGELFF
TRBJ2-3	-	-	TRBV6-5	TGTGCCAGCAGTTACTCACAGGCTGATACGCAGTATTTT	CASSYSQADTQYF
TRBJ1-4	-	-	TRBV28	TGTGCCAGCAGTGGAGGGATAAATGAAAAACTGTTTTTT	CASSGGINEKLFF
TRBJ1-2	-	TRBD1	TRBV9	TGTGCCAGCAGCGCGACAGGGACTACTTATGGCTACACCTTC	CASSATGTTYGYTF
TRBJ1-1	-	-	TRBV30	TGTGCCTGGAGTGTAAAGGGGTTTACTGAAGCTTTCTTT	CAWSVKGFTEAFF
TRBJ2-2	-	TRBD1	TRBV7-3	TGTGCCAGCAGCCTAACAGGGGGCTTTGGCACCGGGGAGCTGTTTTTT	CASSLTGGFGTGELFF
TRBJ2-2	-	TRBD1	TRBV5-8	TGTGCCAGCAGCTTGGCCGGGACAGTAAACACCGGGGAGCTGTTTTTT	CASSLAGTVNTGELFF
TRBJ2-2	-	-	TRBV18	TGTGCCAGCTCAAAACAGGACAGTCTTTTGACCGGGGAGCTGTTTTTT	CASSKQDSLLTGELFF
TRBJ1-1	few	-	TRBV19	TGTGCCAGTAGTTTGTACAGAGGTGGCACTGAAGCTTTCTTT	CASSLYRGGTEAFF
TRBJ2-1	-	TRBD2	TRBV11-2	TGTGCCAGCAGCTTAGGTCGGTCCCTAGCGGGAATCTCCTACAATGAGCAGTTCTTC	CASSLGRSLAGISYNEQFF
TRBJ1-3	-	-	TRBV27	TGTGCCAGCAGGTACGGACCCTCTGGAAACACCATATATTTT	CASRYGPSGNTIYF